There are a few counts of the clone carrying this T cell receptor beta chain. The sample is drawn from a study of identical twins. A universal primer site arose from template switching, and cDNA bore unique molecular identifiers. TCRdb re-analysed the 5' RACE reads in MiXCR, keeping a single row per CDR3 protein. In the table there are around 960,000 distinct CDR3 sequences, 9% to 15% of which are singletons. Healthy Caucasian donors formed the entire cohort. Germline CDR1 MNHEY, CDR2 SVGAGI. V dropped 0 bases and J dropped 11 bases, with 19 bases sitting between them. There are 15 residues in the CDR3. These data are also associated with another study on yellow fever vaccine responses in identical twins. That report notes: On the reported evidence, twins' vaccine T cell responses seemed partly convergent and partly personalized.

The sequencing input was PBMCs. The gene calls are TRBV6-5 and TRBJ1-1; perhaps TRBD1 as D (6 bases). This TCR derives from a woman younger than 35 in good health. The CDR3 loop is CASSYSPGEVFDAFF. The CDR3 coding sequence is TGTGCCAGCAGTTACTCCCCAGGGGAGGTGTTTGACGCTTTCTTT.